This TCR beta chain was obtained from a study of cytomegalovirus exposure and HLA in healthy donors. The study, taken as a whole, reports: Three of the chains that were CMV-associated were confirmed in vitro to be specific for CMV antigens. By HLA locus, TCR association rates varied in a later analysis, with DRB1 showing the most and HLA-C the fewest. Cytomegalovirus-associated TCR beta chains were listed, numbering some 150. V- and J-gene trimming in TCR beta was tied to a missense DCLRE1C variant by an analysis performed later.

This clone has just a few counts. Its antigen is currently unknown. PCR involved 60 Vbeta and 13 Jbeta primers. The table came from immunoSEQ multiplex PCR; TCRdb's copy has only in-frame clones and leaves some out. Of under 200,000 clones in the sample, 75% to 85% were seen once. Germline V gene sequence: CDR1 SEHNR, CDR2 FQNEAQ (reference sequence). Trimming at V came to 7 bases and at J to 3 bases, leaving 2 bases not matched to a gene. The CDR3 is 13 residues long. The rearrangement uses TRBV7-9 and TRBJ2-2; 7 nucleotides agree with TRBD1. This TCR was recovered from a male donor in good health and CMV-seropositive. The source material was PBMCs. DNA of the CDR3: TGTGCCAGCAACAGGGGCCACACCGGGGAGCTGTTTTTT. Protein product: CASNRGHTGELFF.